Listed below are T cell receptor beta chains from one sample, sequenced in a study of T-cell memory formation after mild COVID-19. MiXCR, applied by TCRdb to the 5' RACE reads, yields one record per CDR3 protein. In the table there are around 80,000 distinct CDR3 sequences, roughly 13% of which are singletons. The sample consisted of PBMCs or a T cell subset sorted from them (not recorded which). These TCRs come from a man between 18 and 35 years old who had mild COVID-19 (a few samples of this study predate the infection). Cell type and time point are not known. Both conserved end residues are part of each CDR3. The D gene is left open where the match is weak. Part of the rows lack a size; the others show once, few, many or a class for expanded clones.

NA	NA	TRBV11-2	TRBJ2-1	TGTGCCAGCAGCCCTGAAACCCTTGAGGCCTCCTACAATGAGCAGTTCTTC	CASSPETLEASYNEQFF
NA	few	TRBV7-8	TRBJ1-2	TGTGCCAGCAACCACGCCGGCGGGTCCGCCTATGGCTACACCTTC	CASNHAGGSAYGYTF
TRBD1	few	TRBV10-3	TRBJ1-1	TGTGCCATCAAGGGGACAGAGAACACTGAAGCTTTCTTT	CAIKGTENTEAFF
TRBD1	many	TRBV29-1	TRBJ2-3	TGCAGCGTTGAAGGGCAGGGGGCCGATTATGTTACGCAGTATTTT	CSVEGQGADYVTQYF
NA	few	TRBV12-3/TRBV12-4	TRBJ2-3	TGTGCCAGCAGTCAGGGGGGGGGACCAGATACGCAGTATTTT	CASSQGGGPDTQYF
NA	NA	TRBV6-6	TRBJ2-7	TGTGCCAGCAGTTACTCGACGAAGGGGGAGTCCTACGAGCAGTACTTC	CASSYSTKGESYEQYF
NA	NA	TRBV4-1	TRBJ1-1	TGCGCCAGCAGCCCTTCTCGAACACAGAAAGGCGCTGAAGCTTTCTTT	CASSPSRTQKGAEAFF
NA	once	TRBV25-1	TRBJ2-3	TGTGCCAGCACATCAGGGGCTGGCACAGATACGCAGTATTTT	CASTSGAGTDTQYF
TRBD1	NA	TRBV7-9	TRBJ2-7	TGTGCCAGCGGACAGGGGATCTACGAGCAGTACTTC	CASGQGIYEQYF
NA	few	TRBV7-8	TRBJ2-7	TGTGCCAGCAGCTTCGGGCTGCCTGAAAGCTACGAGCAGTACTTC	CASSFGLPESYEQYF
NA	NA	TRBV5-1	TRBJ2-6	TGCGCCAGCAGCTTGGTTTTCCTGGCCACTGGGGCCAACGTCCTGACTTTC	CASSLVFLATGANVLTF
NA	NA	TRBV5-1	TRBJ2-1	TGCGCCAGCAGCTTGTCTGCCGGCGACGATGAGCAGTTCTTC	CASSLSAGDDEQFF
NA	few	TRBV4-3	TRBJ2-1	TGCGCCAGCAGCCAAGAAGGCCAGTACAATGAGCAGTTCTTC	CASSQEGQYNEQFF
NA	NA	TRBV5-1	TRBJ1-2	TGCGCCAGCAGCCGGGGGATCCGAAGTGGGGGCTACACCTTC	CASSRGIRSGGYTF
NA	NA	TRBV27	TRBJ2-3	TGTGCCAGCGCCTGGCTTAGCACAGATACGCAGTATTTT	CASAWLSTDTQYF
NA	NA	TRBV4-1	TRBJ2-2	TGCGCCAGCAGCCAACTTCACCTCGCGGCGGACACCGGGGAGCTGTTTTTT	CASSQLHLAADTGELFF
TRBD1	few	TRBV15	TRBJ2-1	TGTGCCACCAGCAGACCTGAGGGGGCCTCCTACAATGAGCAGTTCTTC	CATSRPEGASYNEQFF
NA	NA	TRBV7-9	TRBJ1-1	TGTGCCAGCAGCTTGGGGGGTTATGAAGCTTTCTTT	CASSLGGYEAFF
TRBD1	NA	TRBV3-1	TRBJ2-2	TGTGCCAGCTCCCGGGACAGGGGGAGGACCGGGGAGCTGATTTTT	CASSRDRGRTGELIF
NA	few	TRBV29-1	TRBJ1-1	TGCAGCGTTGGCCGGATGAACACTGAAGCTTTCTTT	CSVGRMNTEAFF
TRBD2	NA	TRBV7-2	TRBJ2-5	TGTGCCAGCAGCTTAGCGGCGGTGCTTCTAGCGGGGGGGGGTACCTACCAAGAGACCCAGTACTTC	CASSLAAVLLAGGGTYQETQYF
NA	NA	TRBV20-1	TRBJ1-2	TGCAGTGCTAGAGACACCGGCTATGGCTACACCTTC	CSARDTGYGYTF
TRBD2	NA	TRBV7-6	TRBJ2-2	TGTGCCAGCAGCCCTCGGACTAGCAGGGGCGGGGAGCTGTTTTTT	CASSPRTSRGGELFF
NA	NA	TRBV6-5	TRBJ1-5	TGTGCCAGCAGTCTGGGGTCTTGGCAGCCCCAGCATTTT	CASSLGSWQPQHF
TRBD2	NA	TRBV4-3	TRBJ2-1	TGCGCCAGCAGCGGTGGGAGGGCGCGGTTTAATGAGCAGTTCTTC	CASSGGRARFNEQFF
NA	NA	TRBV9	TRBJ2-1	TGTGCCAGCAGGGGTCAGGGGGGTGACAATGAGCAGTTCTTC	CASRGQGGDNEQFF
TRBD2	few	TRBV20-1	TRBJ2-7	TGCAGTGCCCCCTTGGGCGGGGGGGCCTACGAGCAGTACTTC	CSAPLGGGAYEQYF
TRBD2	few	TRBV4-3	TRBJ2-5	TGCGCCAGCAGCCAAGGGGTAGCGGGGCCAGAGACCCAGTACTTC	CASSQGVAGPETQYF
NA	NA	TRBV7-9	TRBJ1-2	TGTGCCAGCAGCCCCGTGGGTGGCTACACCTTC	CASSPVGGYTF
NA	few	TRBV14	TRBJ1-2	TGTGCCAGCAGCCACCTTGCTTCGACTAACTATGGCTACACCTTC	CASSHLASTNYGYTF
TRBD1	NA	TRBV24-1	TRBJ2-2	TGTGCCACCAGTCCGTGGGACAGGGCGAACACCGGGGAGCTGTTTTTT	CATSPWDRANTGELFF
NA	NA	TRBV29-1	TRBJ1-1	TGCAGCGTTGCATGGATGAACACTGAAGCTTTCTTT	CSVAWMNTEAFF
NA	few	TRBV4-3	TRBJ1-5	TGCGCCAGCAGCCAAGAACAGGGAGGGCTTCAGCCCCAGCATTTT	CASSQEQGGLQPQHF
NA	NA	TRBV9	TRBJ2-1	TGTGCCAGCAGCGTAAGTTCTACGAGGGGGGGCGCTTACAATGAGCAGTTCTTC	CASSVSSTRGGAYNEQFF
NA	NA	TRBV20-1	TRBJ1-3	TGCAGTGCTAGAGATCCCAGCTCTGGAAACACCATATATTTT	CSARDPSSGNTIYF
NA	many	TRBV7-9	TRBJ1-1	TGTGCCAGCAGCCCGAGAGGGTGGTTCGCCACTGAAGCTTTCTTT	CASSPRGWFATEAFF
TRBD2	few	TRBV3-1	TRBJ2-3	TGTGCCAGCAGCCCTGGGACTAGCGGGTCAACAGATACGCAGTATTTT	CASSPGTSGSTDTQYF
NA	NA	TRBV27	TRBJ2-1	TGTGCCAGCAGTTTTTCGCTAGCGTCTGTCCAAAATGAGCAGTTCTTC	CASSFSLASVQNEQFF
NA	NA	TRBV7-9	TRBJ2-4	TGTGCCAGCAGCTTAGATTATGGGGTCTCCAAAAACATTCAGTACTTC	CASSLDYGVSKNIQYF
NA	few	TRBV5-1	TRBJ2-2	TGCGCCAGCAGCTACTTGGACACCGGGGAGCTGTTTTTT	CASSYLDTGELFF
NA	NA	TRBV7-9	TRBJ1-1	TGTGCCAGCAGCTTAGCGGTTGAAGCTTTCTTT	CASSLAVEAFF
NA	many	TRBV6-1	TRBJ2-6	TGTGCCAGCAGTCTACAAAGATCTGGGGCCAACGTCCTGACTTTC	CASSLQRSGANVLTF
TRBD1	few	TRBV27	TRBJ2-7	TGTGCCAGCACCAGGACAGGGGCGGTCGAGCAGTACTTC	CASTRTGAVEQYF